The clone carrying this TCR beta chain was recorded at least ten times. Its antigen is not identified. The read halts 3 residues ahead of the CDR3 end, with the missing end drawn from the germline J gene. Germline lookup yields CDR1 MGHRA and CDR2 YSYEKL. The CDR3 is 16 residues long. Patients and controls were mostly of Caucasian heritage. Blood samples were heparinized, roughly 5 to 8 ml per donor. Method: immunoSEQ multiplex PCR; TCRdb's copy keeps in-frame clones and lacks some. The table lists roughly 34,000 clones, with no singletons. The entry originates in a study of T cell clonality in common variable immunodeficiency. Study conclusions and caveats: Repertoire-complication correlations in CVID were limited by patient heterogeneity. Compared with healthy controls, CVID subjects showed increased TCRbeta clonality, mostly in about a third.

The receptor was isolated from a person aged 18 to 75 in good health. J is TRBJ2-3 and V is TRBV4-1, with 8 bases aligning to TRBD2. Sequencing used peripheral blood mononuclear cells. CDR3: CASSLRLAPQGSTQYF. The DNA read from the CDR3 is TGCGCCAGCAGCTTACGACTAGCGCCTCAAGGATCAACG.